This T cell receptor beta chain comes out of a study of cytomegalovirus exposure and HLA in healthy donors. Primers for the PCR totalled 60 Vbeta and 13 Jbeta. Only in-frame clones appear in the TCRdb table, and some are missing; sequencing was by immunoSEQ multiplex PCR. The repertoire holds 160,000 or so clones, with around four fifths as singletons. The sequence was obtained from a woman in her late teens or twenties in good health and CMV-seronegative. Sequenced input: PBMCs.

Here the CDR3 reads CASSDWTSPTGSNEKLFF. The CDR3 nucleotides read TGTGCCAGCAGTGATTGGACCTCACCAACGGGATCTAATGAAAAACTGTTTTTT. The chain combines TRBV2 with TRBJ1-4; no definite D call. Germline loops: CDR1 SNHLY, CDR2 FYNNEI. CDR3 length equals 18 residues. V was pared by 3 bases and J by 3 bases, with 20 bases between.